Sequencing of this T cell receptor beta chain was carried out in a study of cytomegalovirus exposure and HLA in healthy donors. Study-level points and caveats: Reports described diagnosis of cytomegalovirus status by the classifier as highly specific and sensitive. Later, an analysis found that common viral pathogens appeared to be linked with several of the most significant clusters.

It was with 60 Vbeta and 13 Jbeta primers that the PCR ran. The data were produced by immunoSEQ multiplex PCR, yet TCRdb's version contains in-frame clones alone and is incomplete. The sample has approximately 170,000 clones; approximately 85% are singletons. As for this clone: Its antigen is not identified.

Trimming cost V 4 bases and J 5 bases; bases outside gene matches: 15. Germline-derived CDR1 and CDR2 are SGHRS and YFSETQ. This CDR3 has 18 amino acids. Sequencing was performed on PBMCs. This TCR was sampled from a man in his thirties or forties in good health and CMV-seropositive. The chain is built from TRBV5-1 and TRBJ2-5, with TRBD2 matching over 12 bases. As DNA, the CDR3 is TGCGCCAGCAGCGTCCTGGCTAGCGGGAGGGCCGAGTCTGAGACCCAGTACTTC. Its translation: CASSVLASGRAESETQYF.